The 27 T cell receptor beta chains presented below share a single source sample, sequenced in a study of T cell responses to AZD1222 COVID-19 vaccine. Produced via immunoSEQ multiplex PCR; TCRdb's table is partial and in-frame only. The repertoire consists of 150,000 to 200,000 clones, with approximately 90% occurring once and the leading ten covering under 8%. Specimen: peripheral blood, collected on day 0 of AZD1222 vaccination. The receptors here all came from an adult in good health.

This rearrangement joins TRBV10-3 to TRBJ1-5; no firm D call. V lost 0 bases and J lost 0, with 9 bases in between. The CDR3 runs 16 residues. The germline CDR1 and CDR2 sequences are ENHRY and SYGVKD. The CDR3 reads CAISESGRLSNQPQHF. Written as DNA, the CDR3 is TGTGCCATCAGTGAGTCGGGCAGACTTAGCAATCAGCCCCAGCATTTT.

DNA for the CDR3: TGTGCCAGCAGTTTGGGACGATCGGAGACCCAGTACTTC. It specifies CASSLGRSETQYF. This sequence joins TRBV6-5 and TRBJ2-5; D tentatively fits TRBD1 or TRBD2 (5 bases each). The V end was cut by 4 bases, the J end by 5 bases, with 11 bases between. Looked up from germline, CDR1 is MNHEY and CDR2 is SVGAGI. This CDR3 region has 13 residues.

The chain couples TRBV12-3 or TRBV12-4 to TRBJ2-1, with TRBD2 matching 7 bases. Unmatched junction bases numbered 3, after V lost 3 bases and J lost 7 bases. The CDR3 loop spans 13 amino acids. CDR3 DNA: TGTGCCAGCAGTTTTTTGCGGGGGAATGAGCAGTTCTTC. Translated, it gives CASSFLRGNEQFF.

The chain uses TRBV7-2 and TRBJ1-3; D possibly corresponds to TRBD1 (5 bases). The germline V gene has CDR1 SGHTA and CDR2 FQGNSA. The CDR3 runs 14 residues. The germline V and J ends were trimmed by 2 bases and 4 bases, with 9 bases remaining between them. The DNA for the CDR3 is TGTGCCAGCAGCTTATCAGGGCACGGAAACACCATATATTTT. Translation: CASSLSGHGNTIYF.

This chain joins TRBV29-1 and TRBJ2-7; D might be TRBD2 (5 bases). Germline lookup yields CDR1 SQVTM and CDR2 ANQGSEA. Between the trimmed V and J ends, which lost 6 bases and 7 bases, there was a span of 28 bases. This CDR3 is 16 amino acids long. CDR3 protein: CSVYQGSGLSSEEQYF. For the CDR3, the DNA is TGCAGCGTGTACCAAGGGAGCGGACTTTCCTCTGAGGAGCAGTACTTC.

V and J are TRBV29-1 and TRBJ1-4, with D uncertain. Trimming took 5 bases from V and 4 from J, leaving 14 bases between them. Germline CDR1 and CDR2: SQVTM and ANQGSEA. The CDR3 runs 14 residues. CDR3 residues: CSVCEGGYNEKLFF. CDR3 DNA: TGCAGCGTTTGTGAGGGAGGATATAATGAAAAACTGTTTTTT.

This clone was seen only once. The rearrangement uses TRBV27 and TRBJ2-1; 10 nucleotides align to TRBD1. This CDR3 region has 12 residues. V dropped 9 bases and J dropped 8; count of bases not matched to a gene: 4. Germline V lookup: CDR1 MNHEY, CDR2 SMNVEV (reference sequence). CDR3 loop: CASRDRGHEQFF. DNA of the CDR3: TGTGCCAGTCGAGACAGGGGGCATGAGCAGTTCTTC.

This clone showed up just once. V usage is TRBV27 and J usage is TRBJ2-5; TRBD1 agrees at 11 bases. The CDR3 is made up of 14 amino acids. Germline CDR1 and CDR2: MNHEY and SMNVEV (reference sequence). Trimming removed 6 bases from V and 1 base from J; junction bases left unmatched: 1. CDR3 residues: CASRGQGGQETQYF. The DNA of the CDR3 is TGTGCCAGCAGGGGACAGGGGGGCCAAGAGACCCAGTACTTC.

The V call is TRBV29-1, the J call TRBJ2-3, with 10 bases that match TRBD2. Unmatched junction bases numbered 3, after V lost 2 bases and J lost 4 bases. The CDR3 consists of 14 residues. Germline CDR1 is SQVTM and CDR2 is ANQGSEA. CDR3 nucleotide sequence: TGCAGCGTTGAATCTAGCGGGGGCGCAGATACGCAGTATTTT. This encodes CSVESSGGADTQYF.

V and J are TRBV5-1 and TRBJ1-3, with 8 positions matching TRBD1. The length of the CDR3 is 17 residues. The V gene end was trimmed by 3 bases and the J gene end by 0 bases; junction bases not matched to a gene: 8. The germline V gene encodes CDR1 SGHRS and CDR2 YFSETQ. The CDR3 protein is CASSSRTGRFSGNTIYF. CDR3 coding DNA: TGCGCCAGCAGCTCCCGGACAGGGAGATTCTCTGGAAACACCATATATTTT.

The V gene is TRBV5-1, the J gene TRBJ2-5; 9 nucleotides agree with TRBD1. Germline trimming cut 5 bases from V and 6 bases from J; bases unmatched to any gene: 11. Germline V gives CDR1 SGHRS, CDR2 YFSETQ. The CDR3 is made up of 15 amino acids. CDR3: CASSSDPGQGKTQYF. CDR3 nucleotides: TGCGCCAGCAGTTCAGATCCGGGACAGGGAAAGACCCAGTACTTC.

The gene calls are TRBV6-5 and TRBJ2-3; 9 bases map to TRBD2. This CDR3 region has 15 residues. With V trimmed by 8 bases and J by 0 bases, 6 bases remained unmatched. Per the germline V gene, CDR1 is MNHEY and CDR2 is SVGAGI. This CDR3 is CASGRLAGSTDTQYF. In DNA, the CDR3 is TGTGCCAGCGGTCGGCTAGCGGGGAGCACAGATACGCAGTATTTT.

The gene calls are TRBV5-4 and TRBJ2-7; TRBD1 matches at 9 bases. CDR1 and CDR2 (germline): SGHNT, YYREEE (reference sequence). The trim removed 3 bases at V and 4 bases at J, leaving 11 bases unmatched. CDR3 length equals 16 residues. The CDR3 DNA is TGTGCCAGCAGCTGGGGACCGGGACAGGGTGATTACGAGCAGTACTTC. Its translation: CASSWGPGQGDYEQYF.

This clone was counted once. This chain joins TRBV19 and TRBJ1-5, with 11 bases matching TRBD1. V was clipped by 5 bases and J by 0 bases; unmatched bases: 6. CDR1 and CDR2 (germline): LNHDA, SQIVND (reference sequence). The CDR3 sequence is 17 residues long. The CDR3: CASSPGQGVHSNQPQHF. The CDR3 coding sequence is TGTGCCAGTAGTCCGGGACAGGGGGTTCATAGCAATCAGCCCCAGCATTTT.

Written as DNA, the CDR3 is TGTGCCAGCAGTGACTCCCCGTTAAGCGGGTACTCGTCTGGCTACACCTTC. It yields the protein CASSDSPLSGYSSGYTF. The genes are TRBV6-4 and TRBJ1-2; D uncertain. CDR1 and CDR2 (germline): MRHNA, SNTAGT. CDR3 size: 17 residues. V dropped 0 bases and J dropped 7 bases, with 21 bases sitting between them.

This chain links TRBV6-5 with TRBJ2-7; D is perhaps TRBD1 or TRBD2 (5 bases each). Germline V CDR1 and CDR2: MNHEY, SVGAGI. This CDR3 is built from 15 residues. Trimming removed 4 bases from V and 3 bases from J, with 16 bases in between. CDR3 in amino acids: CASSSQGEGLYEQYF. In DNA, the CDR3 is TGTGCCAGCAGTTCCCAGGGTGAGGGCCTCTACGAGCAGTACTTC.

The chain uses TRBV30 and TRBJ1-6; D is undetermined. The CDR3 runs to 14 residues. Deletions cut 0 bases from V and 7 bases from J, with 10 bases between. Germline V lookup: CDR1 GTSNPN, CDR2 SVGIG (reference sequence). The DNA for the CDR3 is TGTGCCTGGAGTGTAGTCGGAATCAATTCACCCCTCCACTTT. Encoded protein: CAWSVVGINSPLHF.

The chain links TRBV28 to TRBJ1-2, with D hard to call. The CDR3 runs 13 residues. Germline V lookup: CDR1 MDHEN, CDR2 SYDVKM. V lost 3 bases and J lost 8, with 13 bases in between. The CDR3 bases are TGTGCCAGCAGTTTGTTCGCCGGTGGAGGCTACACCTTC. It encodes CASSLFAGGGYTF.

This chain connects TRBV15 to TRBJ1-4; a weak D match, TRBD1 (5 bases). V was shortened by 3 bases and J by 4 bases, with 15 bases between the two germline ends. Germline V gene sequence: CDR1 LNHNV, CDR2 YYDKDF (reference sequence). This CDR3 has 16 amino acids. The CDR3 DNA reads as TGTGCCACCAGCAGGGTCTACCCCGGGGGTAATGAAAAACTGTTTTTT. Translated, it gives CATSRVYPGGNEKLFF. The whole variable domain, filled in from reference TRBV15 and TRBJ1-4, reads DAMVIQNPRYQVTQFGKPVTLSCSQTLNHNVMYWYQQKSSQAPKLLFHYYDKDFNNEADTPDNFQSRRPNTSFCFLDIRSPGLGDTAMYLCATSRVYPGGNEKLFFGSGTQLSVL.

The chain employs TRBV6-1 and TRBJ1-4; D remains ambiguous. The CDR3 spans 15 residues. V lost 1 base to trimming and J lost 7 bases, with 13 bases between them. The germline V gene encodes CDR1 MNHNS and CDR2 SASEGT. The CDR3 reads CASSEVVGGGEKLFF. The CDR3 DNA is TGTGCCAGCAGTGAAGTGGTGGGCGGAGGTGAAAAACTGTTTTTT.

The genes are TRBV7-9 and TRBJ1-2; TRBD1 might be the D (5 bases). This CDR3 is 14 amino acids long. Germline V gene lookup returns CDR1 SEHNR and CDR2 FQNEAQ (reference sequence). The germline V and J ends were trimmed by 3 bases and 8 bases, with 16 bases remaining between them. In DNA form, the CDR3 reads TGTGCCAGCAGCTTCCAGGAGGGGCTCGGAGGCTACACCTTC. This translates into CASSFQEGLGGYTF.

The rearrangement joins TRBV5-6 to TRBJ1-5, with D possibly matching TRBD1 (6 bases). The CDR3 length is 17 residues. Per germline, CDR1 SGHDT and CDR2 YYEEEE. Trimming removed 3 bases at V and 2 bases at J, with 18 bases between. The CDR3 spells CASSWGPGLDGNQPQHF. In DNA form, the CDR3 reads TGTGCCAGCAGCTGGGGGCCGGGGTTAGATGGCAATCAGCCCCAGCATTTT.

This chain links TRBV9 with TRBJ2-5; the match to TRBD2 covers 8 bases. The CDR3 contains 16 residues. Germline V gene sequence: CDR1 SGDLS, CDR2 YYNGEE. V was clipped by 0 bases and J by 6 bases; unmatched bases: 10. The CDR3 DNA reads as TGTGCCAGCAGCGTAGAGGGCGGGGGGCCTTTTAAGACCCAGTACTTC. Its translation: CASSVEGGGPFKTQYF. Using reference TRBV9 and TRBJ2-5 for the parts outside the CDR3, the full variable domain is DSGVTQTPKHLITATGQRVTLRCSPRSGDLSVYWYQQSLDQGLQFLIQYYNGEERAKGNILERFSAQQFPDLHSELNLSSLELGDSALYFCASSVEGGGPFKTQYFGPGTRLLVL.

The chain couples TRBV6-4 to TRBJ2-1, with 7 bases matching TRBD2. The CDR3 runs 15 residues. Germline V gene data show CDR1 as MRHNA and CDR2 as SNTAGT. After removal of 6 bases from V and 9 bases from J, the junction contained 14 bases not matched to a gene. The CDR3 DNA is TGTGCCAGCAGCGCCCTTGCGGGAGCTTCCCCTGAGCAGTTCTTC. It translates to CASSALAGASPEQFF.

This chain links TRBV6-6 with TRBJ1-2, with D possibly TRBD1 on 6 matching bases. Germline loops: CDR1 MNHNY, CDR2 SVGAGI (reference sequence). V was clipped by 3 bases and J by 4 bases, with 18 bases between them. The CDR3 runs 16 residues. Here the CDR3 DNA reads TGTGCCAGCAGTTATTCCGAGGGGGAGCGCGGCTATGGCTACACCTTC. Encoded protein: CASSYSEGERGYGYTF.

This sequence joins TRBV2 and TRBJ1-5; 10 bases map to TRBD1. The CDR3 length is 13 residues. V shed 4 bases, J shed 8 bases, and the junction held 2 bases outside the gene matches. Germline-derived CDR1 and CDR2 are SNHLY and FYNNEI. CDR3 sequence: CASSGGQGKPQHF. Written as DNA, the CDR3 is TGTGCCAGCAGTGGGGGACAGGGGAAGCCCCAGCATTTT.

The CDR3 reads CASQTGTVETQYF. DNA for the CDR3: TGTGCCAGCCAAACAGGGACAGTAGAGACCCAGTACTTC. The chain couples TRBV7-9 to TRBJ2-5; 7 bases are a match to TRBD1. CDR3 size: 13 residues. V trimming: 8 bases; J trimming: 4 bases; junction bases outside the gene matches: 7. Germline V gives CDR1 SEHNR, CDR2 FQNEAQ (reference sequence).